The source of this T cell receptor beta chain is a study of molecular identifiers for immune sequencing clone quantification. MiXCR, applied by TCRdb to the PCR reads, yields one record per CDR3 protein. The table has under 650,000 distinct CDR3 sequences, roughly 21% seen once. This CDR3 contains 15 residues. V was clipped by 6 bases and J by 2 bases; unmatched bases: 6. Germline CDR1 and CDR2: LNHDA and SQIVND (reference sequence). This clonotype was seen ten or more times. The receptor was isolated from a human donor in good health. Some libraries in this study had Jurkat cell RNA spiked in. The chain couples TRBV19 to TRBJ2-2, with 7 nucleotides matching TRBD2. Sequenced sample: naive CD8+ T cells from blood, with Jurkat cell RNA spiked in. Documented subset: FACS-sorted CD8+CD4-CCR7+CD45RA+ naive T cells. The DNA for the CDR3 is TGTGCCAGTAGCACGGGGGGACCTAACACCGGGGAGCTGTTTTTT. This translates into CASSTGGPNTGELFF.